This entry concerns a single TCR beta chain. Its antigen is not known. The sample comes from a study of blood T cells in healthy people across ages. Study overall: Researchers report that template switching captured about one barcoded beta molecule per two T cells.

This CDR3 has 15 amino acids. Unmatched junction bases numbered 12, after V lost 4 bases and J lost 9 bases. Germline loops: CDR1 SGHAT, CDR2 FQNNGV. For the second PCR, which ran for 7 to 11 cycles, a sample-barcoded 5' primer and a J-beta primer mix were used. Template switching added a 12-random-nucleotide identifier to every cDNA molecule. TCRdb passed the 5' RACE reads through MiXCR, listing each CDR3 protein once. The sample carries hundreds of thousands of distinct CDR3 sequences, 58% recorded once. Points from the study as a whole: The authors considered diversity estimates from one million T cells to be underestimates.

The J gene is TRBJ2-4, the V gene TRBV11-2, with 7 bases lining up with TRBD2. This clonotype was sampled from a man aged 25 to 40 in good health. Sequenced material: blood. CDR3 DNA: TGTGCCAGCAGCTGGCGGACTAGTCGAGAGGGCATTCAGTACTTC. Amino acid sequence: CASSWRTSREGIQYF. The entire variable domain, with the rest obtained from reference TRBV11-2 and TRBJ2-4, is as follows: EAGVAQSPRYKIIEKRQSVAFWCNPISGHATLYWYQQILGQGPKLLIQFQNNGVVDDSQLPKDRFSAERLKGVDSTLKIQPAKLEDSAVYLCASSWRTSREGIQYFGAGTRLSVL.